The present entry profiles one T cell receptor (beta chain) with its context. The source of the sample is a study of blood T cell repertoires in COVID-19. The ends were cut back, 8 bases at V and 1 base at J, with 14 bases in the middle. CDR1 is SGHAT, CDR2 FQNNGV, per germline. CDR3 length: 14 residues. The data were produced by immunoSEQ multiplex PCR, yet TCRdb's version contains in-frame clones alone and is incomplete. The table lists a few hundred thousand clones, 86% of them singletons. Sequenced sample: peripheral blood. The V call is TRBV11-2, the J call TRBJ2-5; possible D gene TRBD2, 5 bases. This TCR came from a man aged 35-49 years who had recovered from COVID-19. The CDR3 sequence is CASSGRERQETQYF. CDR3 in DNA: TGTGCCAGCTCCGGCCGGGAACGCCAAGAGACCCAGTACTTC.